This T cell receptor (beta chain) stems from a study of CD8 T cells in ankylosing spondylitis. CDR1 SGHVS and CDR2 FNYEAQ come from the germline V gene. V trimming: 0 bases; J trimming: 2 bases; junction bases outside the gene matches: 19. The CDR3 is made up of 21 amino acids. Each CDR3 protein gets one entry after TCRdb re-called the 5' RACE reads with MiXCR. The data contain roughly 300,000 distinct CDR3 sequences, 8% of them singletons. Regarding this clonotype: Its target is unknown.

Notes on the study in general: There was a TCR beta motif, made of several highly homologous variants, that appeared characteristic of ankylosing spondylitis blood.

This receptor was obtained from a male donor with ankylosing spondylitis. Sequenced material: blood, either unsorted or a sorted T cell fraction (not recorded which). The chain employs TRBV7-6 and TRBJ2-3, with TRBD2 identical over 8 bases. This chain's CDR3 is CASSLAVEAAGTRVLTDTQYF. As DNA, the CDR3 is TGTGCCAGCAGCTTAGCCGTAGAGGCAGCCGGGACTAGAGTTCTCACAGATACGCAGTATTTT.